This TCR beta chain was profiled in a study of sequential checkpoint blockade in melanoma (dated by TCRdb to about 2019). For context, the study as a whole: In a 1:1 randomization, patients received either first-line nivolumab then ipilimumab (arm A) or ipilimumab then nivolumab (arm B). Maintenance nivolumab was given following each of the two trial sequences.

Trimming accounts for 5 bases at V and 7 bases at J, while the number of junction bases matched to no gene is 7. CDR1 SEHNR and CDR2 FQNEAQ are derived from the germline V gene (reference sequence). The CDR3 numbers 14 residues from cysteine through phenylalanine. Left in the record is the CDR3 DNA by itself, 42 bases read in frame from the first base. What the work shows at the level of the full study, not this receptor alone: The response-prediction model combining TCR metrics and mutation burden needs validation in larger, independent patient cohorts.

TCRbeta CDR3 regions were immunosequenced from genomic DNA with the immunoSEQ Assay. Genomic DNA was amplified by bias-controlled multiplex PCR before high-throughput sequencing. The authors processed their data as follows. To quantify the absolute abundance of each unique TCRbeta CDR3 region, the sequences were collapsed and filtered. Clonality, defined as 1 minus Pielou's evenness, was calculated using productive rearrangements only. A previously published method was used to identify clones with significantly greater frequencies in on-treatment samples than in baseline samples. Imported from immuneACCESS, the table was reduced by TCRdb to in-frame sequences with V and J called. These copies leave out some clones; in studies compared against another copy, an unresolved V gene accounts for under half, and the cause of the remainder is not known. That table supplies the V and J calls and clone size; D and trimming were determined from the DNA. For this sample there are 35,000 to 45,000 clones; roughly 86% appear just once. About 5.5% of the sample belongs to the ten largest clones.

Details on this clone: Its cognate antigen has yet to be identified. The input lacks base qualities; no much larger clone sits a single base away.

The treatment or condition label corresponds to: randomized to nivolumab then ipilimumab (arm A) or the reverse (arm B). No trial patient had received prior DNA-damaging chemotherapy. On a FACS Aria II flow cytometer, live CD3+CD8+ cells that were negative for CD19 and CD56 were sorted from thawed PBMCs. CheckMate 064, a randomized, open-label phase II trial of sequential checkpoint blockade, was the source of the samples, all of which came from patients with melanoma. Peripheral blood mononuclear cells were collected by leukapheresis, purified using Ficoll-Paque, and frozen in human serum containing roughly 9.4% DMSO. Immediately after sorting, the purity of the sorted blood CD3+CD8+ cells was confirmed to be >95%, and DNA was then extracted.

Specimen: CD8+ T cells sorted from blood (inferred from file names), collected from a patient given nivolumab and ipilimumab in sequence. The chain is made from TRBV7-9 and TRBJ2-1, and 8 junctional nucleotides match TRBD1. The TCR comes from a human donor with melanoma. The DNA sequence is TGTGCCAGCAGCCCAGGACAGGGATTTAATGAGCAGTTCTTC. Its product reads: CASSPGQGFNEQFF.